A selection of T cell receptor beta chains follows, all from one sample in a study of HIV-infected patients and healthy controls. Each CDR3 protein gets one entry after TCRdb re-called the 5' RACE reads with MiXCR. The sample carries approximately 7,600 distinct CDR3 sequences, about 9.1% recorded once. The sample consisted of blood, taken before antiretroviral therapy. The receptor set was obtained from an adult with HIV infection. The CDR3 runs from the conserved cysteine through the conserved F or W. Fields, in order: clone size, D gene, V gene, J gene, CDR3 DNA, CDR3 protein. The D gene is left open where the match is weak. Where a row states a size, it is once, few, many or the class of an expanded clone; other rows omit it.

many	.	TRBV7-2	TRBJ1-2	TGTGCCAGCAGCCAGACAGCTAACTATGGCTACACCTTC	CASSQTANYGYTF
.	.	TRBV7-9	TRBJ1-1	TGTGCCAGCAGCTCGATGGGGGGGAGCACTGAAGCTTTCTTT	CASSSMGGSTEAFF
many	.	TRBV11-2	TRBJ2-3	TGTGCCACCTCGGGCGGAAGCACAGATACGCAGTATTTT	CATSGGSTDTQYF
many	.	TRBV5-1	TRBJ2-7	TGCGCCAGCAGCTTGGCTGTGACAGGCGAGCAGTACTTC	CASSLAVTGEQYF
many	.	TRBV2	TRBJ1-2	TGTGCCAGCAGTGTCGGCAGATCTAACTATGGCTACACCTTC	CASSVGRSNYGYTF
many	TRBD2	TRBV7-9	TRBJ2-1	TGTGCCAGCAGCCCGGGACTACATAGGTATGAGCAGTTCTTC	CASSPGLHRYEQFF
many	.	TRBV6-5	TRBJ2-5	TGTGCCAGCAGTCACGCGGCGAAGGAGACCCAGTACTTC	CASSHAAKETQYF
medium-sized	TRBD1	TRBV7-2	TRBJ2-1	TGTGCCAGCAGCCAACAGGGGGAGCCCTACAATGAGCAGTTCTTC	CASSQQGEPYNEQFF
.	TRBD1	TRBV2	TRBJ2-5	TGTGCCAGCATTCGCTCCAGGGGGCCAGAAGAGACCCAGTACTTC	CASIRSRGPEETQYF
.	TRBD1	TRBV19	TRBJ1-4	TGTGCCAGTCACCGGCTAGGGACAGGGGTAACTAATGAAAAACTGTTTTTT	CASHRLGTGVTNEKLFF
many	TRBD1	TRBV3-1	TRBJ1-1	TGTGCCAGCAGCCAGGGGACAGGGCTGGGAGCTTTCTTT	CASSQGTGLGAFF
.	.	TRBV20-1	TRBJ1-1	TGCAGTGCTAGAGATAATGACGTTTACACTGAAGCTTTCTTT	CSARDNDVYTEAFF
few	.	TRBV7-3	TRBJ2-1	TGTGCCAGCAGCTTAACGACGGCTAGCTTTTACAATGAGCAGTTCTTC	CASSLTTASFYNEQFF
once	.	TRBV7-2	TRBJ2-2	TGTGCCAGCAGCTTAGCGTGGACAGCCACCGGGGAGCTGTTTTTT	CASSLAWTATGELFF
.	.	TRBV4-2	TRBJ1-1	TGTGCCAGCAGCCAGCCCGGGAAGCTCACTGAAGCTTTCTTT	CASSQPGKLTEAFF
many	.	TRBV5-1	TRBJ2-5	TGCGCCAGCAGCCCCGGGAATGGAGGGGAGACCCAGTACTTC	CASSPGNGGETQYF
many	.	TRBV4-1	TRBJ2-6	TGCGCCAGCAGCCAAGTTAACTCTGGGGCCAACGTCCTGACTTTC	CASSQVNSGANVLTF
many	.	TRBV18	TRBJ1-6	TGTGCCAGCTCACCGGGCACCTATAATTCACCCCTCCACTTT	CASSPGTYNSPLHF
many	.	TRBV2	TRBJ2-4	TGTGCCAGCAGTGGGGACCTACTCTTAGCCAAAAACATTCAGTACTTC	CASSGDLLLAKNIQYF
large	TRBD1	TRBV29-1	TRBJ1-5	TGCAGCGCCGGGACAGGGTTCAATCAGCCCCAGCATTTT	CSAGTGFNQPQHF
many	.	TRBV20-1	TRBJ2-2	TGCAGTGCTCCCGGGACACCGAACACCGGGGAGCTGTTTTTT	CSAPGTPNTGELFF
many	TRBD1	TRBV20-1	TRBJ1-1	TGCAGTGCTGGGACAGGGGCAATCACTGAAGCTTTCTTT	CSAGTGAITEAFF
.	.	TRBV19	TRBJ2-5	TGTGCCAGTAGTATGGGGACCTTCCAAGAGACCCAGTACTTC	CASSMGTFQETQYF
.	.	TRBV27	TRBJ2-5	TGTGCCAGCAGCCACACCGCCCAAGAGACCAAGTACTTC	CASSHTAQETKYF
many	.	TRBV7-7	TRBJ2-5	TGTGCCAGCAGCCGGGACTGGGGAGAGACCCAGTACTTC	CASSRDWGETQYF
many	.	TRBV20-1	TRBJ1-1	TGCAGTGCTACCGATTCTTACTCCACTGAAGCTTTCTTT	CSATDSYSTEAFF
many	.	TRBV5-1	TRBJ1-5	TGCGCCAGCAGCCGGTCCAATAGCAATCAGCCCCAGCATTTT	CASSRSNSNQPQHF
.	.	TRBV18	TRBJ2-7	TGTGCCAGCTCACGGGTATATGAAGGGGGCTACGAGCAGTACTTC	CASSRVYEGGYEQYF
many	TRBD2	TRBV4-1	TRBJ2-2	TGCGCCAGCAGCCAACATCAGCGGGAAAACACCGGGGAGCTGTTTTTT	CASSQHQRENTGELFF
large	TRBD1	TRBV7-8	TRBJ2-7	TGTGCCAGCAGCTTAACGGACAGGGTACACGAGCAGTACTTC	CASSLTDRVHEQYF
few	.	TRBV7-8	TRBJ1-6	TGTGCCAGCAGCTTATTTGGACAGAGCTCCTATAATTCACCCCTCCACTTT	CASSLFGQSSYNSPLHF
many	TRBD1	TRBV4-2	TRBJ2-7	TGTGCCAGCAGCCTGTGGGACAGCCCAGGGTACGAGCAGTACTTC	CASSLWDSPGYEQYF
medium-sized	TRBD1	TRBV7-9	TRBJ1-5	TGTGCCAGCAGCTCGGACAGGGAGGTTGCAAATCAGCCCCAGCATTTT	CASSSDREVANQPQHF
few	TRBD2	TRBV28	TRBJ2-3	TGTGCCAGCAGTTTCTCGGGGGGGAGAGGCACAGATACGCAGTATTTT	CASSFSGGRGTDTQYF
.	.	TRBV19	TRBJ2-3	TGTGCCAGTAGTAACCAGGATCCAGATACGCAGTATTTT	CASSNQDPDTQYF
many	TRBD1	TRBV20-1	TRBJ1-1	TGCAGTGCTAGATCGGGACAGGGGGCGAACACTGAAGCTTTCTTT	CSARSGQGANTEAFF
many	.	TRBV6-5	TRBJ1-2	TGTGCCAGCAGTTACAACACCCACTATGGCTACACCTTC	CASSYNTHYGYTF
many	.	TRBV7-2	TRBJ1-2	TGTGCCAGCAGCTTAGCCCCACTAGATGGCTACACCTTC	CASSLAPLDGYTF
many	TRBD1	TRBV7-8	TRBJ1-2	TGTGCCAGCAGCTTCGGGACAGGGGTCGAGGGCTACACCTTC	CASSFGTGVEGYTF
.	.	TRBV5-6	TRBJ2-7	TGTGCCAGCAGCTTTGACAGGAACTACGAGCAGTACTTC	CASSFDRNYEQYF